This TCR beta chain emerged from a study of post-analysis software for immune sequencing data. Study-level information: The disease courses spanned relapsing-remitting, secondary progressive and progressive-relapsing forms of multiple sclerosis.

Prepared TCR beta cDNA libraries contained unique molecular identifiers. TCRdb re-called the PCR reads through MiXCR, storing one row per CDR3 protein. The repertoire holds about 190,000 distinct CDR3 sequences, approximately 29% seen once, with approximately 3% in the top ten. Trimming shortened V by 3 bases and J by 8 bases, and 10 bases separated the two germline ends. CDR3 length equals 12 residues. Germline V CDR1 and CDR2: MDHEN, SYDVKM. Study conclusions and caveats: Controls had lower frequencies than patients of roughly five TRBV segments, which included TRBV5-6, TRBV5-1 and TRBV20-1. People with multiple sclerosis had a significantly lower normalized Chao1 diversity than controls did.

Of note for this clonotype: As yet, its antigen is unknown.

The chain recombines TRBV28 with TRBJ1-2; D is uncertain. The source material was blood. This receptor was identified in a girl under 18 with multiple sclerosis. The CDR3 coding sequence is TGTGCCAGCAGTTTTCCTCGTGGGGGCTACACCTTC. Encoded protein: CASSFPRGGYTF.